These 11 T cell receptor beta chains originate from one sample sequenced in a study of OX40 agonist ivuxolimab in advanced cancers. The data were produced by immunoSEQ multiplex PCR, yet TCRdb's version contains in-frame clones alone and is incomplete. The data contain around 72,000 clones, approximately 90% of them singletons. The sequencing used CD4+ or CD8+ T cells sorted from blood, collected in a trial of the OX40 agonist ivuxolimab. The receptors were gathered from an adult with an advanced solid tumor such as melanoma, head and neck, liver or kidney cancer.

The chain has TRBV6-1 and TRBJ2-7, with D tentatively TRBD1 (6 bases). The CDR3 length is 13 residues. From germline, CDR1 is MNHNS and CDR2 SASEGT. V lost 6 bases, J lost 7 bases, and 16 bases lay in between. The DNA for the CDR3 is TGTGCCAGCAGACCAACAGGGCTCCATGAGCAGTACTTC. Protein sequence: CASRPTGLHEQYF.

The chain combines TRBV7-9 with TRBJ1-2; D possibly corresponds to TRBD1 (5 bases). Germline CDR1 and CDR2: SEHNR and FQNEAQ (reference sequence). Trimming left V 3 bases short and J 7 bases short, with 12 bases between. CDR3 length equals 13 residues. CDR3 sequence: CASSFEGWFGYTF. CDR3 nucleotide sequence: TGTGCCAGCAGCTTTGAGGGGTGGTTTGGCTACACCTTC.

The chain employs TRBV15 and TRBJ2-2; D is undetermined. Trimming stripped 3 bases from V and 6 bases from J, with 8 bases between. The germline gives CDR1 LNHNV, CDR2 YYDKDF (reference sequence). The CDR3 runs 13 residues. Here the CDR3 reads CATSSVVAGELFF. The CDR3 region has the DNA TGTGCCACCAGCAGTGTAGTAGCCGGGGAGCTGTTTTTT.

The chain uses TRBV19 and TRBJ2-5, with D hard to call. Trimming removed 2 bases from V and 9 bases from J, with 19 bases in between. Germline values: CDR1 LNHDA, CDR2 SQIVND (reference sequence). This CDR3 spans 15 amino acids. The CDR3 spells CASSILEDGAGPQYF. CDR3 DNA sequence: TGTGCCAGTAGTATACTTGAGGACGGAGCTGGCCCCCAGTACTTC.

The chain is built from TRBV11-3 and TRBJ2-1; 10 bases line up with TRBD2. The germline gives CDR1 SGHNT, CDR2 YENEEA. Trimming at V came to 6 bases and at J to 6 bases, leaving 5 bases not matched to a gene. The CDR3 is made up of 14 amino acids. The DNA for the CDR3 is TGTGCCAGCAGTGGACTAGCGGACGCCAATGAGCAGTTCTTC. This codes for CASSGLADANEQFF.

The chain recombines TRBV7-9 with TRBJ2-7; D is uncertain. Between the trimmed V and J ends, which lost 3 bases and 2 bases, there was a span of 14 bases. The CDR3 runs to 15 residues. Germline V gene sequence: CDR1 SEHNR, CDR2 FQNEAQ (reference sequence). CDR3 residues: CASSLGGPPTYEQYF. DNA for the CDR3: TGTGCCAGCAGCTTGGGCGGCCCTCCAACCTACGAGCAGTACTTC.

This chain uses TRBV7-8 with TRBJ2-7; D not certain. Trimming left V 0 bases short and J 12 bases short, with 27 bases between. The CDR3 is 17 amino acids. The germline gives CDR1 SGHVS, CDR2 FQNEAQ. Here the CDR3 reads CASSLAIVVGSFLSPYF. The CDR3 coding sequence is TGTGCCAGCAGCTTAGCGATAGTAGTCGGCAGCTTCCTCTCCCCGTACTTC.

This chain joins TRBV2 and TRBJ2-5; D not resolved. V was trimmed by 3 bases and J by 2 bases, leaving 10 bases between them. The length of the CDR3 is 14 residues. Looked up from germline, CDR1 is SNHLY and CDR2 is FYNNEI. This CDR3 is CASSDWQRQETQYF. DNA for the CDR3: TGTGCCAGCAGTGATTGGCAGAGACAAGAGACCCAGTACTTC.

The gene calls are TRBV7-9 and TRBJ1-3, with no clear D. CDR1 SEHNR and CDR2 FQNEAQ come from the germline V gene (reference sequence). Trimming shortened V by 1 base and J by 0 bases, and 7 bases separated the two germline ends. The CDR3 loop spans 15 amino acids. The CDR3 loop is CASSLVTRSGNTIYF. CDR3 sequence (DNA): TGTGCCAGCAGCTTAGTCACTCGCTCTGGAAACACCATATATTTT.

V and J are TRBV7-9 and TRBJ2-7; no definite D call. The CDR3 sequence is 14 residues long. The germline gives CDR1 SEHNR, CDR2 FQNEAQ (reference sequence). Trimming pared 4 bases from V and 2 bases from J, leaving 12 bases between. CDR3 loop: CASSSDLKPYEQYF. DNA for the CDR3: TGTGCCAGCAGCTCTGACCTAAAGCCCTACGAGCAGTACTTC.

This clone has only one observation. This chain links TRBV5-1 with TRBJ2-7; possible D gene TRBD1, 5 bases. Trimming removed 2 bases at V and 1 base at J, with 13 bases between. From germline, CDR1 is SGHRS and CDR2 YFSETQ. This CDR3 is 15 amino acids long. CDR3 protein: CASSLAPGNSYEQYF. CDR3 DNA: TGCGCCAGCAGCTTAGCCCCAGGGAATTCCTACGAGCAGTACTTC.